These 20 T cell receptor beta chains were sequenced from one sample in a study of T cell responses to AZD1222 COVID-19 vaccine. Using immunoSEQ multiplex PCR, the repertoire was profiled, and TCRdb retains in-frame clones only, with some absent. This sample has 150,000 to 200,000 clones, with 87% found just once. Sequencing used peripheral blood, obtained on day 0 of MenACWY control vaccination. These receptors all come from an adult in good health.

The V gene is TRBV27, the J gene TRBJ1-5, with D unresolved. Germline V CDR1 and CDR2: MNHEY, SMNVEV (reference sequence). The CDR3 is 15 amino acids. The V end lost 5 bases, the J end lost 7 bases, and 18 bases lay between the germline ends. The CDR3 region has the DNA TGTGCCAGCAGTGTTATGGCCTCCCGGGGACAGCCCCAGCATTTT. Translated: CASSVMASRGQPQHF.

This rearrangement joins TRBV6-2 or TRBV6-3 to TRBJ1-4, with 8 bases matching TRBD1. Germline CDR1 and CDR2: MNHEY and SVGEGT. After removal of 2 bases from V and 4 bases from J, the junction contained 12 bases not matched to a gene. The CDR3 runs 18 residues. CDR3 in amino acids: CASSYLRDRPFSNEKLFF. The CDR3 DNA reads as TGTGCCAGCAGTTACCTCCGGGACAGGCCCTTTAGTAATGAAAAACTGTTTTTT.

The CDR3 DNA sequence: TGCGCCAGCAGCCAGGGGACAGGGGCCTCAGCAAGCACTGAAGCTTTCTTT. Amino acid sequence: CASSQGTGASASTEAFF. The chain couples TRBV4-1 to TRBJ1-1; 10 bases map to TRBD1. The CDR3 covers 17 residues. V dropped 3 bases and J dropped 4; count of bases not matched to a gene: 11. The germline CDR1 and CDR2 sequences are MGHRA and YSYEKL.

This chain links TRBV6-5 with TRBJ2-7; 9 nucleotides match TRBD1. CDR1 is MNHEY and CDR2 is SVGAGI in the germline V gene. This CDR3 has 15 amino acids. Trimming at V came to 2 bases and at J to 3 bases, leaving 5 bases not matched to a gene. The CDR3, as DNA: TGTGCCAGCAGTTACAGACAGGGGGGACTCTACGAGCAGTACTTC. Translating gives CASSYRQGGLYEQYF.

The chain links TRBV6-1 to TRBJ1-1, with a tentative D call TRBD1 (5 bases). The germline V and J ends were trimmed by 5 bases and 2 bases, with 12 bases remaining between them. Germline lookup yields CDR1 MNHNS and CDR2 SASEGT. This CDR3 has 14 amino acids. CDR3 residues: CASSKSGGNTEAFF. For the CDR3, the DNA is TGTGCCAGCAGTAAGTCCGGGGGAAACACTGAAGCTTTCTTT.

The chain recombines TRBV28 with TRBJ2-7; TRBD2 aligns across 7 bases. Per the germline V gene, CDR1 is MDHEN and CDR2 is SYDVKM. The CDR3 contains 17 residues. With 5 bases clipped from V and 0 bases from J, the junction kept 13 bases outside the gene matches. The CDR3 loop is CASSPGGSPGPSYEQYF. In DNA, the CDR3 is TGTGCCAGCAGTCCCGGGGGGAGTCCTGGGCCCTCCTACGAGCAGTACTTC.

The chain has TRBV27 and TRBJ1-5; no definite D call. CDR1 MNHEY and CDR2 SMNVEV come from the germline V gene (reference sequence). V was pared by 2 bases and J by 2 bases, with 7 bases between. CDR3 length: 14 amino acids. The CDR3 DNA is TGTGCCAGCAGTTTAAAGGCGGGCAATCAGCCCCAGCATTTT. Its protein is CASSLKAGNQPQHF.

In DNA, the CDR3 is TGTGCCAGCAGAAGGACAGTCCTAACCACAGATACGCAGTATTTT. Residues: CASRRTVLTTDTQYF. The genes are TRBV27 and TRBJ2-3; tentatively, D is TRBD1 (6 bases). V lost 6 bases, J lost 2 bases, and 15 bases lay in between. This CDR3 comprises 15 residues. Germline V gene lookup returns CDR1 MNHEY and CDR2 SMNVEV (reference sequence).

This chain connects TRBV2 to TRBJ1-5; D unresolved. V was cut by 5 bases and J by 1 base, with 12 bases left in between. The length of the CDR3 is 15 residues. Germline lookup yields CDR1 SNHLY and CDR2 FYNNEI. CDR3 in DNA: TGTGCCAGCAGTCCCGGGCAGGTGAGCAATCAGCCCCAGCATTTT. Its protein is CASSPGQVSNQPQHF.

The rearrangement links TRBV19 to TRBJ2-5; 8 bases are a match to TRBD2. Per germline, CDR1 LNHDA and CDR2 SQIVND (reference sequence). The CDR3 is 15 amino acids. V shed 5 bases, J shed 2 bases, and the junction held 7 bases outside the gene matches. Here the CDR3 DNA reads TGTGCCAGTAGTCCCCGCTCTAGCGGGCAAGAGACCCAGTACTTC. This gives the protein CASSPRSSGQETQYF.

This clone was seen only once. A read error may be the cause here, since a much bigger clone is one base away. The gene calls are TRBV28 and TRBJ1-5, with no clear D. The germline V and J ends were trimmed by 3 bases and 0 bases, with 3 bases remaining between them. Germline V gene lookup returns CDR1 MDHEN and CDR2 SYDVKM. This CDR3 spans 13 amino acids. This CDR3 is CASSFNSNQPQHF. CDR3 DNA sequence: TGTGCCAGCAGTTTCAATAGCAATCAGCCCCAGCATTTT.

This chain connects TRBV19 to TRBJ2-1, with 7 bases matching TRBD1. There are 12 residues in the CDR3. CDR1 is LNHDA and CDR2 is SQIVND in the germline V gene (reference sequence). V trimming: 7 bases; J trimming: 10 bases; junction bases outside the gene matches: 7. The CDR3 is CASTTWDSEQFF. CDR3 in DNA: TGTGCCAGTACCACCTGGGACAGCGAGCAGTTCTTC.

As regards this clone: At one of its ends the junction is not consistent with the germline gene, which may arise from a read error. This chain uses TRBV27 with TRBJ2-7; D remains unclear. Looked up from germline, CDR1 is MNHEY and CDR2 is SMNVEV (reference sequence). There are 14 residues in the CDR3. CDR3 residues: CASSLSVSSYEQYF. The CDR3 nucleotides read TGTGCCAGCAGTTTGTCGGTAAGCTCCTACGAGCAGTATTTC.

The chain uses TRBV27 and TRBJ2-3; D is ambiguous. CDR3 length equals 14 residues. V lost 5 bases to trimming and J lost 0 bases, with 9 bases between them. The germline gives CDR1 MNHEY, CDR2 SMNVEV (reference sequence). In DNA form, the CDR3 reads TGTGCCAGCAGTCCCCGTACTAGCACAGATACGCAGTATTTT. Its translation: CASSPRTSTDTQYF.

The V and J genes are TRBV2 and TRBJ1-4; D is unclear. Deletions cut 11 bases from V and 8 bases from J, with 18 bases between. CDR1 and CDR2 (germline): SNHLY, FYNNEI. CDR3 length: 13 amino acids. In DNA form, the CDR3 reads TGTGCCTCCCGACAAAATACGGAGGAAAAACTGTTTTTT. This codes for CASRQNTEEKLFF.

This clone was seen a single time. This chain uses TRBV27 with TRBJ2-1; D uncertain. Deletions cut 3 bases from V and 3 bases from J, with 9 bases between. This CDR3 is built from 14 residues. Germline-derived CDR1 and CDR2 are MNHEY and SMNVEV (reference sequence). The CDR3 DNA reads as TGTGCCAGCAGTTTTGAAAGGAGCTACAATGAGCAGTTCTTC. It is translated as CASSFERSYNEQFF.

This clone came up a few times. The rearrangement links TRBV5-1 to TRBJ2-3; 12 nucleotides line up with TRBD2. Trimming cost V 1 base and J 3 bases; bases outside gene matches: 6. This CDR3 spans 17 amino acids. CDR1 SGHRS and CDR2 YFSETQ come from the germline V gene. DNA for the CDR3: TGCGCCAGCAGCTTGTTGACTAGCGGGAGTGGAACAGATACGCAGTATTTT. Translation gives CASSLLTSGSGTDTQYF.

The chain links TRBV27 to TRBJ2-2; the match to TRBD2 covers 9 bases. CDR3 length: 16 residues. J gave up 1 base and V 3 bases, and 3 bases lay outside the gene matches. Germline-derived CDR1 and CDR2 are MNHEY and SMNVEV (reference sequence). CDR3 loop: CASSFLTSGNTGELFF. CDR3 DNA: TGTGCCAGCAGTTTTCTGACTAGCGGGAACACCGGGGAGCTGTTTTTT.

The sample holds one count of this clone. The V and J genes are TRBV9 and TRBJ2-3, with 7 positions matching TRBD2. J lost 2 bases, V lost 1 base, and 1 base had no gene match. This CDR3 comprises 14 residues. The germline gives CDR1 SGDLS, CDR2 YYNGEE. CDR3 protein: CASSVSGDTDTQYF. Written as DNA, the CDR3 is TGTGCCAGCAGCGTAAGCGGGGACACAGATACGCAGTATTTT.

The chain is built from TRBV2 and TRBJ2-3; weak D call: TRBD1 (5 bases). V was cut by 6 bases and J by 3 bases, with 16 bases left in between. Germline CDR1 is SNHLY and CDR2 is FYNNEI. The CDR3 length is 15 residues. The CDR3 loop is CASSVAGLGTDTQYF. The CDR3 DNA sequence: TGTGCCAGCAGCGTCGCAGGGCTTGGTACAGATACGCAGTATTTT.